This T cell receptor (beta chain) emerged from a study of blood T cells in healthy people across ages. This clonotype was recorded at least ten times. One junction end does not reproduce the germline sequence, and a read error may be involved. Using a J-beta primer mix together with a sample-barcoded 5' primer, a second PCR was run for roughly 6 to 11 cycles. Via MiXCR, TCRdb re-called the 5' RACE reads, giving one row per CDR3 protein. Of 850,000 to 1,000,000 distinct CDR3 sequences listed, around 48% were seen once; the top ten hold 10% to 15%. The CDR3 is 17 residues long. Looked up from germline, CDR1 is SSHAT and CDR2 is FNYEAQ (reference sequence).

The chain carries TRBV7-7 and TRBJ2-1; TRBD2 matches 7 bases. The sequenced material came from blood. This clonotype was sampled from a man aged 25-45 years in good health. In DNA, the CDR3 is TGTGCTAGCAGCCCCCTGGGGCGGGGGAGCTCCTACAATGAGCAGTTCTTC. Translation: CASSPLGRGSSYNEQFF. Variable domain in full (rest from reference TRBV7-7 and TRBJ2-1): GAGVSQSPRYKVTKRGQDVTLRCDPISSHATLYWYQQALGQGPEFLTYFNYEAQPDKSGLPSDRFSAERPEGSISTLTIQRTEQRDSAMYRCASSPLGRGSSYNEQFFGPGTRLTVL.